This is a list of T cell receptor beta chains from one sample in a study of cytomegalovirus exposure and HLA in healthy donors. Some clones are missing from TCRdb's copy, which holds only in-frame ones; the method was immunoSEQ multiplex PCR. The sample yields 98,000 or so clones, around 82% seen once. The sequenced sample was PBMCs. These receptors were obtained from a woman between 40 and 55 years old in good health and CMV-seronegative. CDR3s include the opening cysteine and the closing phenylalanine or tryptophan. A D gene is named only where the DNA matches it firmly. Size values are once, few and many counts, or a class for expanded clones, and some rows have none.

.,15,.,TRBV4-2,TRBJ1-2,CASSHRTDGRYGYTF,TGTGCCAGCAGCCATAGGACAGACGGACGCTATGGCTACACCTTC
TRBD2,17,few,TRBV28,TRBJ2-7,CASSLLTLWREPYEQYF,TGTGCCAGCAGTTTATTGACGTTATGGCGGGAGCCCTACGAGCAGTACTTC
TRBD2,14,.,TRBV28,TRBJ2-1,CATQGAGGNNEQFF,TGTGCCACCCAGGGTGCGGGAGGAAACAATGAGCAGTTCTTC
.,15,once,TRBV5-1,TRBJ2-7,CASSSARDGAYEQYF,TGCGCCAGCAGCTCCGCGCGGGACGGAGCCTACGAGCAGTACTTC
TRBD1,13,.,TRBV7-9,TRBJ1-1,CSSSFQGGTEAFF,TGTTCCAGCAGCTTTCAGGGGGGCACTGAAGCTTTCTTT
TRBD1,15,.,TRBV6-5,TRBJ1-6,CASSPVRTGISPLHF,TGTGCCAGCAGCCCAGTAAGGACAGGGATTTCACCCCTCCACTTT
.,14,.,TRBV19,TRBJ2-7,CASSITGSSYEQYF,TGTGCCAGTAGTATAACAGGGAGTTCCTACGAGCAGTACTTC
.,16,.,TRBV5-1,TRBJ2-7,CASSFGSVQSSYEQYF,TGCGCCAGCAGCTTCGGGTCCGTGCAGAGCTCCTACGAGCAGTACTTC
.,14,.,TRBV4-1,TRBJ1-1,CASSQDWRDTEAFF,TGCGCCAGCAGCCAAGATTGGAGGGACACTGAAGCTTTCTTT
TRBD2,19,.,TRBV4-3,TRBJ2-2,CASSQDPGLARRGTGELFF,TGCGCCAGCAGCCAAGATCCGGGACTAGCACGGAGGGGGACCGGGGAGCTGTTTTTT
.,14,.,TRBV7-2,TRBJ2-7,CASSLGQTGNEQYF,TGTGCCAGCAGCTTAGGTCAAACAGGGAACGAGCAGTACTTC
TRBD1,15,.,TRBV7-9,TRBJ1-2,CASSVSGTVAYGYTF,TGTGCCAGCAGCGTCTCCGGGACAGTTGCCTATGGCTACACCTTC
TRBD2,16,.,TRBV6-5,TRBJ2-3,CASSYGTSGSSDTQYF,TGTGCCAGCAGTTATGGGACTAGCGGGAGTTCAGATACGCAGTATTTT
.,14,few,TRBV2,TRBJ1-2,CASSEWRPNYGYTF,TGTGCCAGCAGTGAGTGGAGACCTAACTATGGCTACACCTTC
.,13,once,TRBV5-6,TRBJ1-1,CASSLEVDREAFF,TGTGCCAGCAGCCTGGAAGTCGACAGGGAAGCTTTCTTT
.,12,.,TRBV5-6,TRBJ2-1,CASSFGTHEQFF,TGTGCCAGCAGCTTTGGGACACACGAGCAGTTCTTC
.,15,.,TRBV5-1,TRBJ2-7,CASSLGNTGSNEQYF,TGCGCCAGCAGCTTGGGTAACACAGGGTCCAACGAGCAGTACTTC
TRBD2,17,once,TRBV10-3,TRBJ2-1,CAISDVSGTFGYNEQFF,TGTGCCATCAGTGACGTTAGCGGGACTTTCGGCTACAATGAGCAGTTCTTC